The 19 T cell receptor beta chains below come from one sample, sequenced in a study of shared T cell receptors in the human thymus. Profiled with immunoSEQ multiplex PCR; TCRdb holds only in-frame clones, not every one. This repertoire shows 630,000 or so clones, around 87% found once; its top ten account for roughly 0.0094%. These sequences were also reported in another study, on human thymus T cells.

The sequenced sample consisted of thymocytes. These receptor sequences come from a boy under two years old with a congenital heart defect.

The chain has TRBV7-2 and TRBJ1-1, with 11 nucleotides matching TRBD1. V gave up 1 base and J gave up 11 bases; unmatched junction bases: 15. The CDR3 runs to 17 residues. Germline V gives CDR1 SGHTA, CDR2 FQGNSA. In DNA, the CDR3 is TGTGCCAGCAGCTTAGGATCTGAAAGGACAGGGGGCGAAGTTGCTTTCTTT. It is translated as CASSLGSERTGGEVAFF.

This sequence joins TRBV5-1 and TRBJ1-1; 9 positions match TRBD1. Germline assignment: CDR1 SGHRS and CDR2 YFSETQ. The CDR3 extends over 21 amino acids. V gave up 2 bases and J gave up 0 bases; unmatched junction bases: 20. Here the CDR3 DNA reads TGCGCCAGCAGCTTAGTGGGGACAGGGTTAAAGTGGAATGGAGTGAACACTGAAGCTTTCTTT. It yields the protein CASSLVGTGLKWNGVNTEAFF.

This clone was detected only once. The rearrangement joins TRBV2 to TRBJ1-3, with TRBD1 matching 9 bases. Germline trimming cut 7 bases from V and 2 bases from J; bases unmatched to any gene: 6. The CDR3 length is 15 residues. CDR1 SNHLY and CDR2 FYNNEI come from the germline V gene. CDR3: CASNPRTGAGNTIYF. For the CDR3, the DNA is TGTGCCAGCAATCCCAGGACAGGGGCTGGAAACACCATATATTTT.

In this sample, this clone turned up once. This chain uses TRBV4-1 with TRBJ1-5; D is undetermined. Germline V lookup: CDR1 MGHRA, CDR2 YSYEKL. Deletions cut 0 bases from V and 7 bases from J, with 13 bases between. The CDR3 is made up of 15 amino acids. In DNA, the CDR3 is TGCGCCAGCAGCCAAGATTCGTCAGGCCTCCAGCCCCAGCATTTT. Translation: CASSQDSSGLQPQHF.

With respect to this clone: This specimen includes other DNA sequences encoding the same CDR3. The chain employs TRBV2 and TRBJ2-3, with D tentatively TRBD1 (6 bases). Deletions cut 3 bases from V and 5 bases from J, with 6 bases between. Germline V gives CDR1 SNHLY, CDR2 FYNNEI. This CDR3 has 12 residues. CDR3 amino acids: CASSDRGDTQYF. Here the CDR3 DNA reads TGTGCCAGCAGTGACAGGGGAGATACGCAGTATTTT.

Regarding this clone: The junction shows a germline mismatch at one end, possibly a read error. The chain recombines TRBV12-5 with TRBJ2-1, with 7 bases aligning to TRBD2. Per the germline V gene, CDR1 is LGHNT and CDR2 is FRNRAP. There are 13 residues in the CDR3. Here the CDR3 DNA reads TGTGCTAGTGGCTTGGGGGGGGGCAATGAGCAGTTCTTC. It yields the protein CASGLGGGNEQFF.

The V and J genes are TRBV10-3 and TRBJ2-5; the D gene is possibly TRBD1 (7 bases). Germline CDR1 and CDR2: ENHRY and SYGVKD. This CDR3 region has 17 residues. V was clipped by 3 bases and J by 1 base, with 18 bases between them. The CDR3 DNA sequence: TGTGCCATCAGTGACCCAGGGGGGCTACGGGTCCAAGAGACCCAGTACTTC. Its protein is CAISDPGGLRVQETQYF.

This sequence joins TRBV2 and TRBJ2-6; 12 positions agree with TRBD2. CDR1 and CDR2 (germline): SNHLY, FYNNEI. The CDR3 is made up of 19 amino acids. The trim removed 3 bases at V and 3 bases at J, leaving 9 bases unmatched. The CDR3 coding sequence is TGTGCCAGCAGTGATTACGCTCTAGCGGGGGGGCGTGGGGCCAACGTCCTGACTTTC. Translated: CASSDYALAGGRGANVLTF.

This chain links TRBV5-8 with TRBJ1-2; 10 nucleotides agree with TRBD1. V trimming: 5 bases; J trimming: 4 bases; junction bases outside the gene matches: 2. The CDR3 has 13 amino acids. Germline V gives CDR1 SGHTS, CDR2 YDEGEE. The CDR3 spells CASRGTGAYGYTF. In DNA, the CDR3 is TGTGCCAGCAGGGGGACAGGGGCCTATGGCTACACCTTC.

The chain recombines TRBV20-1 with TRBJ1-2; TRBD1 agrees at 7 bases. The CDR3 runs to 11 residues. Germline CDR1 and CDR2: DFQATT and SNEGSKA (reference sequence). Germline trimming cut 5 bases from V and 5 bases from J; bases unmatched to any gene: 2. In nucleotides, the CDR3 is TGCAGTGCTGAGGGACAGTATGGCTACACCTTC. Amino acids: CSAEGQYGYTF.

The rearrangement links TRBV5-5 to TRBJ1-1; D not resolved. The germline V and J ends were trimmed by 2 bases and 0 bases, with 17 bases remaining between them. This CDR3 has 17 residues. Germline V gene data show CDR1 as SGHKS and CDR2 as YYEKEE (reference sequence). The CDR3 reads CASSLGPGRSMNTEAFF. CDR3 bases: TGTGCCAGCAGCTTAGGCCCAGGCAGGTCGATGAACACTGAAGCTTTCTTT.

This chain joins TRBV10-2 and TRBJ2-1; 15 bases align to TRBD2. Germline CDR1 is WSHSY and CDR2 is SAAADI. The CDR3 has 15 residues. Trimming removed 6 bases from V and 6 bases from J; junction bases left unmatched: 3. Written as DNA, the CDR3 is TGCGCCAGCAGCCTGGGACTAGCGGGAGGCAATGAGCAGTTCTTC. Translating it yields CASSLGLAGGNEQFF.

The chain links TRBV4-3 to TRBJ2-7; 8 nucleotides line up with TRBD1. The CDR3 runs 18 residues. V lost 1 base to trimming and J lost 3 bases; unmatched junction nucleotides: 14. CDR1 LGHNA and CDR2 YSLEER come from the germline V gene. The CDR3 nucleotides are TGCGCCAGCAGCCAAGCTCTCTCCCGGGACAGGACGCTCTACGAGCAGTACTTC. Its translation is CASSQALSRDRTLYEQYF.

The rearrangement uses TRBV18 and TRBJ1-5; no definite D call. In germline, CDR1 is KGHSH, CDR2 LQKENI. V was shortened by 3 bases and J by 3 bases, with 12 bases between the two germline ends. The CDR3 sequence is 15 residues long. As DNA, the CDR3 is TGTGCCAGCTCACCTTGGAGGGTTTACAATCAGCCCCAGCATTTT. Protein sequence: CASSPWRVYNQPQHF.

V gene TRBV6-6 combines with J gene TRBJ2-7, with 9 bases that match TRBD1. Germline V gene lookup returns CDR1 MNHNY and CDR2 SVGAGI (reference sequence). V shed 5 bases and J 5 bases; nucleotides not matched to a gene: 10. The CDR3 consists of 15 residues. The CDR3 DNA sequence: TGTGCCAGCAGTGATTCCGACAGGGGGTGCGACGAGCAGTACTTC. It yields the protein CASSDSDRGCDEQYF.

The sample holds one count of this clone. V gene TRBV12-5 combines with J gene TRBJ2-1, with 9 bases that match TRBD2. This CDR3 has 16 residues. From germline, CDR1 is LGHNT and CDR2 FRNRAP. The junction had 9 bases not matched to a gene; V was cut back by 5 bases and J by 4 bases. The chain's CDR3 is CASGPLAGEQYNEQFF. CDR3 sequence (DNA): TGTGCTAGTGGTCCGTTAGCGGGAGAACAATACAATGAGCAGTTCTTC.

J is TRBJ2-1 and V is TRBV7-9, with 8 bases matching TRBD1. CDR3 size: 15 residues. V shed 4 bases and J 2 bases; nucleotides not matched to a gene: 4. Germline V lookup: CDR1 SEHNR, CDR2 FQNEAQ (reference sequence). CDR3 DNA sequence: TGTGCCAGCAGCTCAGGGGGCTCGGCCTACAATGAGCAGTTCTTC. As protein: CASSSGGSAYNEQFF. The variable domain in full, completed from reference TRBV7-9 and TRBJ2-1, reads DTGVSQNPRHKITKRGQNVTFRCDPISEHNRLYWYRQTLGQGPEFLTYFQNEAQLEKSRLLSDRFSAERPKGSFSTLEIQRTEQGDSAMYLCASSSGGSAYNEQFFGPGTRLTVL.

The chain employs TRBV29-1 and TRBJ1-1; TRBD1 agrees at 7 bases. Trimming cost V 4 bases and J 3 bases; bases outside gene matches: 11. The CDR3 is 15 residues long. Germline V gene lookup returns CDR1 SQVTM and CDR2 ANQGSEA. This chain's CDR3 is CSVARGDRLDTEAFF. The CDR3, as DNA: TGCAGCGTTGCGCGGGGGGACAGATTGGACACTGAAGCTTTCTTT.

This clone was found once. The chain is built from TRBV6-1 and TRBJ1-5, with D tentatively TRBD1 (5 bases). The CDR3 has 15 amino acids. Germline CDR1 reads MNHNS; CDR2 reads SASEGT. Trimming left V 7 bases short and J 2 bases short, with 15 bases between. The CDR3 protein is CASKSPGSGNQPQHF. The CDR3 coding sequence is TGTGCCAGCAAAAGTCCAGGGTCGGGCAATCAGCCCCAGCATTTT.